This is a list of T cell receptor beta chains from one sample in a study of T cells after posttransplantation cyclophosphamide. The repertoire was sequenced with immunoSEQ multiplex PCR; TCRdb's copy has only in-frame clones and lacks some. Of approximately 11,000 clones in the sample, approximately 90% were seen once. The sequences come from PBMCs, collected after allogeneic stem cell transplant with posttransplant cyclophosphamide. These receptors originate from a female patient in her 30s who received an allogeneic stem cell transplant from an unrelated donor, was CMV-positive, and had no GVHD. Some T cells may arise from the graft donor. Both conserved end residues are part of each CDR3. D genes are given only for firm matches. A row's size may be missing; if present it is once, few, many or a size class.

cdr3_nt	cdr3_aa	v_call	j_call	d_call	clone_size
TGTGCCAGCAGCCTCGTCCCGAACACTGAAGCTTTCTTT	CASSLVPNTEAFF	TRBV27	TRBJ1-1	NA	NA
TGTGCCAGCAGCGTCAGTTCGAACACTGAAGCTTTCTTT	CASSVSSNTEAFF	TRBV6-1	TRBJ1-1	NA	NA
TGTGCCAGCAGTAAGGACAGGCGCTACGAGCAGTACTTC	CASSKDRRYEQYF	TRBV6-1	TRBJ2-7	TRBD1	NA
TGTGCCAGCAGCCCTACGGACAGGGGCGGTTCCCCCCTCCACTTT	CASSPTDRGGSPLHF	TRBV9	TRBJ1-6	TRBD1	NA
TGTGCCTGGGGCCCAGGGTTCGCCTACGAGCAGTACTTC	CAWGPGFAYEQYF	TRBV30	TRBJ2-7	NA	NA
TGTGCCAGCACTGGGCGTCGCGAGCAGTACTTC	CASTGRREQYF	TRBV2	TRBJ2-7	NA	NA
TGCGCCAGCAGCTACCATAGCGGGGGGGCTGGTGAGCAGTTCTTC	CASSYHSGGAGEQFF	TRBV5-1	TRBJ2-1	TRBD2	NA
TGTGCCAGCAGCCAAGGGCTTGCCTACGAGCAGTACTTC	CASSQGLAYEQYF	TRBV14	TRBJ2-7	NA	NA
TGTGCCAGCAGCTTACCCCTCCTACGAGCGGGAAGATCGAGCTCCTACAATGAGCAGTTCTTC	CASSLPLLRAGRSSSYNEQFF	TRBV13	TRBJ2-1	TRBD2	NA
TGTGCCAGCAGCTTAGAAGGGAGGACTAGCGGGAGAAACATTCAGTACTTC	CASSLEGRTSGRNIQYF	TRBV11-2	TRBJ2-4	TRBD2	NA
TGTGCCAGCAGTTCGAGTAGCGGGGACTACAATGAGCAGTTCTTC	CASSSSSGDYNEQFF	TRBV28	TRBJ2-1	TRBD2	NA
TGTGCCAGCAGCCTATTTGGGACAGCTAATAATTCACCCCTCCACTTT	CASSLFGTANNSPLHF	TRBV5-4	TRBJ1-6	TRBD1	few
TGTGCCAGCAGCCGCTCCGGGACAGGGAGGAACACTGAAGCTTTCTTT	CASSRSGTGRNTEAFF	TRBV14	TRBJ1-1	TRBD1	once
TGTGCCAGCAGCGAGAGGGGACTGAACAATTCACCCCTCCACTTT	CASSERGLNNSPLHF	TRBV2	TRBJ1-6	NA	few
TGTGCCACCAGCACCGTACACCTTAGCGGGGCTCCCTACGAGCAGTACTTC	CATSTVHLSGAPYEQYF	TRBV15	TRBJ2-7	TRBD2	NA
TGCGCCAGCAGCTCGCGACAGGGGCTGGACGAGCAGTACTTC	CASSSRQGLDEQYF	TRBV5-1	TRBJ2-7	TRBD1	once
TGTGCCAGCAACCAGATCACAGATACGCAGTATTTT	CASNQITDTQYF	TRBV9	TRBJ2-3	NA	NA
TGTGCCAGCAGTTACCGGAACAGTAACTATGGCTACACCTTC	CASSYRNSNYGYTF	TRBV6-5	TRBJ1-2	NA	once